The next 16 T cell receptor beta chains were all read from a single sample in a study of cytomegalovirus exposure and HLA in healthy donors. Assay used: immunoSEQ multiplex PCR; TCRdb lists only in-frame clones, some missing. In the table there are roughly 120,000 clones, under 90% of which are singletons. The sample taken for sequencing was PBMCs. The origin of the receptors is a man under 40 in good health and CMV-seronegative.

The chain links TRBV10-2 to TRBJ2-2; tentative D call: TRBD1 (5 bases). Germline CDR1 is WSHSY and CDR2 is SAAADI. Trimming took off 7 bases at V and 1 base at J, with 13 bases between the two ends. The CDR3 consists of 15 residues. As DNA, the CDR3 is TGCGCCAGCATCAAAGACAGAGAGAACACCGGGGAGCTGTTTTTT. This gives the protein CASIKDRENTGELFF.

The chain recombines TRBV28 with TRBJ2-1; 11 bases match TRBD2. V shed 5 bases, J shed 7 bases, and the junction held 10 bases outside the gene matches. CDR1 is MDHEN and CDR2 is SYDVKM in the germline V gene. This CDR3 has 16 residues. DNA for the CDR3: TGTGCCAGCAGTCCCCCACTAGCGGGGGTTCCTAATGAGCAGTTCTTC. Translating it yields CASSPPLAGVPNEQFF. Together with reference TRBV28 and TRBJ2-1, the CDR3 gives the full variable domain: DVKVTQSSRYLVKRTGEKVFLECVQDMDHENMFWYRQDPGLGLRLIYFSYDVKMKEKGDIPEGYSVSREKKERFSLILESASTNQTSMYLCASSPPLAGVPNEQFFGPGTRLTVL.

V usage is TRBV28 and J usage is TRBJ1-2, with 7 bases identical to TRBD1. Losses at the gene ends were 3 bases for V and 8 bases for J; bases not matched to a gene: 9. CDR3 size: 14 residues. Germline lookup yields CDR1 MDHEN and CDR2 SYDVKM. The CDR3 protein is CASSFRSGQDGYTF. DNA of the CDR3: TGTGCCAGCAGTTTCCGGTCAGGACAGGACGGCTACACCTTC.

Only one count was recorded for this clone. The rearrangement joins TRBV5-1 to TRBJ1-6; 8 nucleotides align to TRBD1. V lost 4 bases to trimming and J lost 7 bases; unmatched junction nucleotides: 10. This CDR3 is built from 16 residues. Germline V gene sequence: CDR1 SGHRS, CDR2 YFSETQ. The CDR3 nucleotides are TGCGCCAGCAGCCATCCGGACAGGGTCCCGAATTCACCCCTCCACTTT. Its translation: CASSHPDRVPNSPLHF.

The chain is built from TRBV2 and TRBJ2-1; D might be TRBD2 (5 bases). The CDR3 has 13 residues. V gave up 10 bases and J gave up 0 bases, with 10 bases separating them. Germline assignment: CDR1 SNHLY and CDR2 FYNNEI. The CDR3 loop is CANGIRSYNEQFF. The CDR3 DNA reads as TGTGCCAACGGGATCCGCTCCTACAATGAGCAGTTCTTC.

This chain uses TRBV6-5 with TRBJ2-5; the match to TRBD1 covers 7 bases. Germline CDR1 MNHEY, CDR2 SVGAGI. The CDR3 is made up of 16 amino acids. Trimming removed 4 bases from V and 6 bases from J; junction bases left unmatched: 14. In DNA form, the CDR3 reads TGTGCCAGCAGTTGGGACAGCTACAATCGGGGTCAGACCCAGTACTTC. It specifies CASSWDSYNRGQTQYF.

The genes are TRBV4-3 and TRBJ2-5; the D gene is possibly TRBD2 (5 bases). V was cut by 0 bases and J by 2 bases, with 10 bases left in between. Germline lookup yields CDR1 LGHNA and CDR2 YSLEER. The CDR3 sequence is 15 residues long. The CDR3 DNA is TGCGCCAGCAGCCAAGACACGGGGTTGCAAGAGACCCAGTACTTC. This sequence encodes CASSQDTGLQETQYF.

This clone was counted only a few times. CDR3 in amino acids: CASSQGLRSPLHF. The CDR3 DNA sequence: TGTGCCAGCAGCCAAGGATTGAGATCACCCCTCCACTTT. The chain combines TRBV14 with TRBJ1-6; D gene uncertain. V was trimmed by 1 base and J by 10 bases, leaving 8 bases between them. Germline V gene lookup returns CDR1 SGHDN and CDR2 FVKESK. CDR3 size: 13 residues.

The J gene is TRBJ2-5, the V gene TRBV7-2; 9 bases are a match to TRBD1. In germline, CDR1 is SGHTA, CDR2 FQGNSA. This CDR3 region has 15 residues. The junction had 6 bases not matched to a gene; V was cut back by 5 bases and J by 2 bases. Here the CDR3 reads CASSPVDRGQETQYF. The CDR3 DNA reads TGTGCCAGCAGCCCGGTGGACAGGGGACAAGAGACCCAGTACTTC.

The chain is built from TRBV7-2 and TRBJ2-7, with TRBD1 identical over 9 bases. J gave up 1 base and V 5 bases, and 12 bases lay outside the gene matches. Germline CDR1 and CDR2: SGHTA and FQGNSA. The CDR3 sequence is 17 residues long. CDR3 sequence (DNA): TGTGCCAGCAGCCCGGCCCAACACAGGGGGCAGTCCTACGAGCAGTACTTC. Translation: CASSPAQHRGQSYEQYF.

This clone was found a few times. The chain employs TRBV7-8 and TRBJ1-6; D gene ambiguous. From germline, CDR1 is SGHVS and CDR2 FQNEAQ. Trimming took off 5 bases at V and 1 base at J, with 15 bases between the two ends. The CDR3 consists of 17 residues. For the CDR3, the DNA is TGTGCCAGCAGCCCCCATGCAGGCAAATCCTATAATTCACCCCTCCACTTT. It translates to CASSPHAGKSYNSPLHF.

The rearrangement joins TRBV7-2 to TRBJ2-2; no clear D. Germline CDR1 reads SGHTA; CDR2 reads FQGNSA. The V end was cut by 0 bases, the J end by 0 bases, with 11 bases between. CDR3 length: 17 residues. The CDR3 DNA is TGTGCCAGCAGCTTAGCGCCCGAGAATGCGAACACCGGGGAGCTGTTTTTT. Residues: CASSLAPENANTGELFF.

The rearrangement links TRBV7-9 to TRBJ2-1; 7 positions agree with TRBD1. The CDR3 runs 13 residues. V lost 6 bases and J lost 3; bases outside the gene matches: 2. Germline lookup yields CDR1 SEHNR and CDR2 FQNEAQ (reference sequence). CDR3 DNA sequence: TGTGCCAGCAGGAGGGACAGCTACAATGAGCAGTTCTTC. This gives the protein CASRRDSYNEQFF.

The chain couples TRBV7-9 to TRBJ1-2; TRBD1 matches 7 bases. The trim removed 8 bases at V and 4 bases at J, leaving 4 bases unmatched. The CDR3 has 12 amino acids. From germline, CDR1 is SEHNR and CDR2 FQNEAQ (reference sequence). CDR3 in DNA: TGTGCCAGCTTCAGACAGGGCTATGGCTACACCTTC. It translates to CASFRQGYGYTF.

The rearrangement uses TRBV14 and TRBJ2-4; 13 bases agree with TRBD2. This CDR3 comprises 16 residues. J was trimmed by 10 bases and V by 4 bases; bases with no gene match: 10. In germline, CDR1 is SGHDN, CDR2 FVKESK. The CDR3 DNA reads TGTGCCAGCAGCCTAACTAGCGGGGGGGCCCGTCGGATTCAGTACTTC. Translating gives CASSLTSGGARRIQYF.

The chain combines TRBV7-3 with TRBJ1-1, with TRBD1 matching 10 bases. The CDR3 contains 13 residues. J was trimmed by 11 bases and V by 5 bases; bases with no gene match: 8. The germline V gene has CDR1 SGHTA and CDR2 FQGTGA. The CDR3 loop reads CASSPGQGQDAFF. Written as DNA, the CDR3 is TGTGCCAGCAGCCCGGGACAGGGGCAGGATGCTTTCTTT.